This is a list of T cell receptor beta chains from one sample in a study of shared clonotypes between healthy human individuals. TCRdb's table, derived via immunoSEQ multiplex PCR, lists solely in-frame clones and lacks some. Among some 2.3 million clones listed, 93% were seen once. The material sequenced was naive CD4+ T cells from PBMCs. These receptors originate from a man younger than 35 in good health. Some clones in this sample may be carry-over from other donors' samples. Both conserved end residues are part of each CDR3. A D gene is named only where the DNA matches it firmly.

>TRBD2|TRBV19|TRBJ2-7
CASSIVLAGRYEQYF
TGTGCCAGTAGTATCGTTCTAGCGGGACGCTACGAGCAGTACTTC
>-|TRBV7-9|TRBJ2-1
CASSFSGLEQFF
TGTGCCAGCAGCTTCAGCGGGCTAGAGCAGTTCTTC
>-|TRBV30|TRBJ1-2
CAWSGAFNYGYTF
TGTGCCTGGTCCGGGGCCTTTAACTATGGCTACACCTTC
>-|TRBV19|TRBJ1-1
CASSQGLNTEAFF
TGTGCCAGTAGTCAGGGCCTGAACACTGAAGCTTTCTTT
>-|TRBV5-6|TRBJ2-4
CASSDGNIQYF
TGTGCCAGCAGCGACGGGAACATTCAGTACTTC
>TRBD2|TRBV10-2|TRBJ2-7
CASSETSGRTSYEQYF
TGCGCCAGCAGTGAGACTAGCGGGAGGACCAGCTACGAGCAGTACTTC
>-|TRBV27|TRBJ2-1
CASSSTLAGLSYNEQFF
TGTGCCAGCAGTTCGACCTTGGCAGGATTATCCTACAATGAGCAGTTCTTC
>-|TRBV4-2|TRBJ2-1
CASSQDGTFSYNEQFF
TGTGCCAGCAGCCAAGACGGGACTTTCTCCTACAATGAGCAGTTCTTC
>TRBD1|TRBV28|TRBJ2-7
CASSRPGQGIYEQYF
TGTGCCAGCAGCCGGCCGGGACAGGGGATCTACGAGCAGTACTTC
>-|TRBV2|TRBJ2-2
CASSDQNTNTGELFF
TGTGCCAGCAGTGATCAAAATACGAACACCGGGGAGCTGTTTTTT
>-|TRBV27|TRBJ2-5
CASSPRELLETQYF
TGTGCCAGCAGTCCACGGGAGCTCTTAGAGACCCAGTACTTC
>TRBD2|TRBV29-1|TRBJ2-7
CSAAPPYAGRGRAYEQYF
TGCAGCGCTGCCCCCCCCTACGCGGGGCGCGGGAGGGCCTACGAGCAGTACTTC
>TRBD1|TRBV28|TRBJ1-2
CASSPPGTGRYGYTF
TGTGCCAGCAGTCCCCCCGGGACAGGACGCTATGGCTACACCTTC